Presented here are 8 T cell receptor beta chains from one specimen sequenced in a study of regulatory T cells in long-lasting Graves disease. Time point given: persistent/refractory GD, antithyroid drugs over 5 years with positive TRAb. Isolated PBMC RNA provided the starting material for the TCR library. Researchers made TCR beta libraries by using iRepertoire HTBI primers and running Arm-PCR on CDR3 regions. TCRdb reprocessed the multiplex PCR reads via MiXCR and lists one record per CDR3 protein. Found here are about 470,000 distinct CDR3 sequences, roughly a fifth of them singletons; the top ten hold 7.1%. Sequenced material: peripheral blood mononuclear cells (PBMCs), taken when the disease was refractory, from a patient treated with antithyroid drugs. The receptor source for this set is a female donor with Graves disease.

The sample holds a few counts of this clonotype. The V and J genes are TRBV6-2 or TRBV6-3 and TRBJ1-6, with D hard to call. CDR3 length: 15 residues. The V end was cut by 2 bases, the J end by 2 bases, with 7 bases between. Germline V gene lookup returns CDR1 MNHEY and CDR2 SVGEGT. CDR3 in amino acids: CASSYNRAYNSPLHF. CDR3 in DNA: TGTGCCAGCAGTTACAACAGAGCCTATAATTCACCCCTCCACTTT.

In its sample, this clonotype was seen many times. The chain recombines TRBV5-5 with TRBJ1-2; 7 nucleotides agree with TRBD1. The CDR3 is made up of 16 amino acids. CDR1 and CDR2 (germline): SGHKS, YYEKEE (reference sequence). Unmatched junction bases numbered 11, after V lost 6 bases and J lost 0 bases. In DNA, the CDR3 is TGTGCCAGCACCGAATTCCCCGGGACAGCTAACTATGGCTACACCTTC. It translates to CASTEFPGTANYGYTF.

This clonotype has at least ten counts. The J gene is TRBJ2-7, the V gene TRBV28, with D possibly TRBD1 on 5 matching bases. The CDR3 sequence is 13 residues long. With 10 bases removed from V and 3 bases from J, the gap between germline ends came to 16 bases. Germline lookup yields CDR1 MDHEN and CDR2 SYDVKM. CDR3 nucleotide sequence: TGTGCCATAAGTCGTCCACAGGACTACGAGCAGTACTTC. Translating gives CAISRPQDYEQYF.

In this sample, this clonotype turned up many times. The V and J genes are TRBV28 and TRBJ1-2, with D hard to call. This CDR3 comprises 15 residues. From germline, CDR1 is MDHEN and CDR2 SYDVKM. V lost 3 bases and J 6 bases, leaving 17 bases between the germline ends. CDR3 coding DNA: TGTGCCAGCAGTTTCATATTATTTGGGCGGAATGGCTACACCTTC. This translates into CASSFILFGRNGYTF.

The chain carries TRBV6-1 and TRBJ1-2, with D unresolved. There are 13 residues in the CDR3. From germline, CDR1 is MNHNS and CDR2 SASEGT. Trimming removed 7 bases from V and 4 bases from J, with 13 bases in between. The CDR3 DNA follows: TGTGCCAGCATAACGAGCGGTTTCTATGGCTACACCTTC. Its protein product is CASITSGFYGYTF.

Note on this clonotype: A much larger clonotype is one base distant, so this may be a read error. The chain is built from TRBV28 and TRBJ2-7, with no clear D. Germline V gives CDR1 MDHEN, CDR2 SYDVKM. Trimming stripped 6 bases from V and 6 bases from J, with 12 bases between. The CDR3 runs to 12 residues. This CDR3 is CASSVPGCEQYF. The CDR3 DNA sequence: TGTGCCAGCAGCGTTCCCGGATGCGAGCAGTACTTC.

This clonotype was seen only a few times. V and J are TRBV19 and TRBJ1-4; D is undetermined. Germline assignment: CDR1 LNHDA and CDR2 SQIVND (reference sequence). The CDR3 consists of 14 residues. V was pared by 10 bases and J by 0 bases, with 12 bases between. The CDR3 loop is CATRNLATNEKLFF. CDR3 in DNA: TGTGCCACCCGGAACCTTGCAACTAATGAAAAACTGTTTTTT.

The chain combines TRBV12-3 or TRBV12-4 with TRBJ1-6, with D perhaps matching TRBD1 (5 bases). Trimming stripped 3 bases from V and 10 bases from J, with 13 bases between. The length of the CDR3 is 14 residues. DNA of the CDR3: TGTGCCAGCAGTTTCTGGGGGTACGGGTCACCCCTCCACTTT. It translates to CASSFWGYGSPLHF.